A selection of T cell receptor beta chains follows, all from one sample in a study of identical twins. One entry per CDR3 protein, called by TCRdb with MiXCR from the 5' RACE reads. The data show about 520,000 distinct CDR3 sequences, with around 20% seen just once and approximately 0.95% held by the top ten. These same data were also listed under a study on T cells expressing NK-cell markers.

Specimen: CD4+ T cells sorted from blood. These receptors all come from a woman between 18 and 29 years old in good health. Each CDR3 is given with its conserved first and last residue. Each record gives: CDR3 protein, CDR3 DNA, CDR3 length, J gene, clone size, D gene, V gene. D genes are given only for firm matches. A row's size may be missing; if present it is once, few, many or a size class.

cdr3_aa: CASSVLGGLRKEEQYF
cdr3_nt: TGTGCCAGCAGCGTATTGGGGGGACTGAGGAAGGAGGAGCAGTACTTC
cdr3_length: 16
j_call: TRBJ2-7
clone_size: few
d_call: .
v_call: TRBV9

cdr3_aa: CASINSENTGELFF
cdr3_nt: TGTGCCAGCATCAACTCAGAGAACACCGGGGAGCTGTTTTTT
cdr3_length: 14
j_call: TRBJ2-2
clone_size: .
d_call: .
v_call: TRBV2

cdr3_aa: CSAQEMKNEKLFF
cdr3_nt: TGCAGTGCCCAGGAAATGAAGAATGAAAAACTGTTTTTT
cdr3_length: 13
j_call: TRBJ1-4
clone_size: .
d_call: .
v_call: TRBV20-1

cdr3_aa: CATSRGRTTDTQYF
cdr3_nt: TGTGCCACCAGCAGAGGTCGGACCACAGATACGCAGTATTTT
cdr3_length: 14
j_call: TRBJ2-3
clone_size: few
d_call: .
v_call: TRBV15

cdr3_aa: CASSLELAGGREQFF
cdr3_nt: TGTGCCAGCAGTTTAGAACTAGCGGGGGGGAGGGAGCAGTTCTTC
cdr3_length: 15
j_call: TRBJ2-1
clone_size: few
d_call: TRBD2
v_call: TRBV12-3/TRBV12-4

cdr3_aa: CSATSGRFGNEQFF
cdr3_nt: TGCAGTGCAACTAGCGGGAGGTTTGGGAATGAGCAGTTCTTC
cdr3_length: 14
j_call: TRBJ2-1
clone_size: .
d_call: TRBD2
v_call: TRBV20-1

cdr3_aa: CASSYGASGRFSGKTQYF
cdr3_nt: TGTGCCAGCAGTTACGGGGCTAGCGGGAGGTTTTCTGGAAAGACCCAGTACTTC
cdr3_length: 18
j_call: TRBJ2-5
clone_size: few
d_call: TRBD2
v_call: TRBV6-2/TRBV6-3

cdr3_aa: CASSQQGALTEAFF
cdr3_nt: TGCGCCAGCAGCCAACAGGGGGCTCTCACTGAAGCTTTCTTT
cdr3_length: 14
j_call: TRBJ1-1
clone_size: .
d_call: TRBD1
v_call: TRBV4-3

cdr3_aa: CASSSVGLAGPSSSYNEQFF
cdr3_nt: TGTGCCAGCAGCTCTGTAGGACTAGCGGGACCAAGTAGCTCCTACAATGAGCAGTTCTTC
cdr3_length: 20
j_call: TRBJ2-1
clone_size: .
d_call: TRBD2
v_call: TRBV5-4

cdr3_aa: CSARDPQVVDTQYF
cdr3_nt: TGCAGTGCTAGAGATCCCCAGGTCGTAGATACGCAGTATTTT
cdr3_length: 14
j_call: TRBJ2-3
clone_size: .
d_call: .
v_call: TRBV20-1

cdr3_aa: CASSLVGTTGEAFF
cdr3_nt: TGTGCCAGCAGCTTGGTCGGGACGACTGGCGAAGCTTTCTTT
cdr3_length: 14
j_call: TRBJ1-1
clone_size: few
d_call: .
v_call: TRBV5-4

cdr3_aa: CASSQNPQYNEQFF
cdr3_nt: TGCGCCAGCAGCCAGAACCCTCAATACAATGAGCAGTTCTTC
cdr3_length: 14
j_call: TRBJ2-1
clone_size: .
d_call: .
v_call: TRBV4-3

cdr3_aa: CASSSESGVQFF
cdr3_nt: TGTGCCAGCAGTTCTGAATCGGGGGTGCAGTTCTTC
cdr3_length: 12
j_call: TRBJ2-1
clone_size: few
d_call: .
v_call: TRBV7-9

cdr3_aa: CASSHSRGGLDTQYF
cdr3_nt: TGTGCCAGCAGCCACTCGCGGGGTGGTTTAGATACGCAGTATTTT
cdr3_length: 15
j_call: TRBJ2-3
clone_size: few
d_call: .
v_call: TRBV6-5

cdr3_aa: CASQQGNTGELFF
cdr3_nt: TGTGCCAGCCAACAGGGGAACACCGGGGAGCTGTTTTTT
cdr3_length: 13
j_call: TRBJ2-2
clone_size: few
d_call: .
v_call: TRBV6-6

cdr3_aa: CASSLHGETEAFF
cdr3_nt: TGTGCCAGCAGTTTGCATGGGGAAACTGAAGCTTTCTTT
cdr3_length: 13
j_call: TRBJ1-1
clone_size: .
d_call: .
v_call: TRBV12-3/TRBV12-4

cdr3_aa: CASSQSGAQYF
cdr3_nt: TGTGCCAGCAGCCAGAGTGGTGCGCAGTACTTC
cdr3_length: 11
j_call: TRBJ2-7
clone_size: few
d_call: .
v_call: TRBV3-1

cdr3_aa: CASSQGVGETQYF
cdr3_nt: TGCGCCAGCAGCCAAGGGGTCGGGGAGACCCAGTACTTC
cdr3_length: 13
j_call: TRBJ2-5
clone_size: many
d_call: .
v_call: TRBV4-3

cdr3_aa: CAISGDGSVWTDTQYF
cdr3_nt: TGTGCCATCAGTGGAGACGGGTCTGTCTGGACAGATACGCAGTATTTT
cdr3_length: 16
j_call: TRBJ2-3
clone_size: .
d_call: .
v_call: TRBV10-3

cdr3_aa: CASSSTAPSGNTIYF
cdr3_nt: TGTGCCAGCAGTTCGACAGCTCCCTCTGGAAACACCATATATTTT
cdr3_length: 15
j_call: TRBJ1-3
clone_size: many
d_call: .
v_call: TRBV12-3/TRBV12-4

cdr3_aa: CASSPNSGMDEQFF
cdr3_nt: TGTGCTAGCAGCCCAAATTCGGGGATGGATGAGCAGTTCTTC
cdr3_length: 14
j_call: TRBJ2-1
clone_size: .
d_call: .
v_call: TRBV7-7

cdr3_aa: CASSKGPARWPNDSDEQFF
cdr3_nt: TGTGCCAGCAGCAAAGGTCCGGCTAGATGGCCCAATGATAGCGATGAGCAGTTCTTC
cdr3_length: 19
j_call: TRBJ2-1
clone_size: few
d_call: .
v_call: TRBV21-1

cdr3_aa: CASSFRQMNTEAFF
cdr3_nt: TGTGCCAGCAGCTTTAGACAGATGAACACTGAAGCTTTCTTT
cdr3_length: 14
j_call: TRBJ1-1
clone_size: .
d_call: .
v_call: TRBV7-2

cdr3_aa: CASSLDGGSNTGELFF
cdr3_nt: TGTGCCAGCAGCTTAGATGGGGGATCGAACACCGGGGAGCTGTTTTTT
cdr3_length: 16
j_call: TRBJ2-2
clone_size: .
d_call: .
v_call: TRBV7-3

cdr3_aa: CSVRQGGTDTQYF
cdr3_nt: TGCAGCGTTCGGCAGGGGGGCACAGATACGCAGTATTTT
cdr3_length: 13
j_call: TRBJ2-3
clone_size: many
d_call: TRBD1
v_call: TRBV29-1

cdr3_aa: CASSFRDNYGYTF
cdr3_nt: TGTGCCAGCAGCTTCCGGGACAACTATGGCTACACCTTC
cdr3_length: 13
j_call: TRBJ1-2
clone_size: few
d_call: .
v_call: TRBV7-9

cdr3_aa: CASSPTSGRFYEQFF
cdr3_nt: TGTGCCAGCAGTCCCACTAGCGGGAGGTTTTATGAGCAGTTCTTC
cdr3_length: 15
j_call: TRBJ2-1
clone_size: few
d_call: TRBD2
v_call: TRBV6-1

cdr3_aa: CASKREPAQETQYF
cdr3_nt: TGTGCCAGCAAACGGGAGCCGGCACAAGAGACCCAGTACTTC
cdr3_length: 14
j_call: TRBJ2-5
clone_size: .
d_call: .
v_call: TRBV6-1

cdr3_aa: CASSLGGVIGELFF
cdr3_nt: TGTGCCAGCAGCTTAGGAGGGGTCATCGGGGAGCTGTTTTTT
cdr3_length: 14
j_call: TRBJ2-2
clone_size: .
d_call: .
v_call: TRBV11-2

cdr3_aa: CATAIGPGIGELFF
cdr3_nt: TGTGCCACCGCGATTGGACCAGGCATCGGGGAGCTGTTTTTT
cdr3_length: 14
j_call: TRBJ2-2
clone_size: .
d_call: .
v_call: TRBV10-3

cdr3_aa: CASSVDSRVSSYNEQFF
cdr3_nt: TGTGCCAGCAGCGTAGACTCTCGGGTAAGCTCCTACAATGAGCAGTTCTTC
cdr3_length: 17
j_call: TRBJ2-1
clone_size: .
d_call: .
v_call: TRBV9

cdr3_aa: CASSRTSGGLRIF
cdr3_nt: TGTGCCAGCAGCCGGACTAGCGGGGGGTTACGGATCTTC
cdr3_length: 13
j_call: TRBJ2-1
clone_size: .
d_call: TRBD2
v_call: TRBV3-1

cdr3_aa: CTSSYYGEQFF
cdr3_nt: TGTACCAGCAGTTACTATGGTGAGCAGTTCTTC
cdr3_length: 11
j_call: TRBJ2-1
clone_size: .
d_call: .
v_call: TRBV6-5

cdr3_aa: CSARLGLSNTGELFF
cdr3_nt: TGCAGTGCTAGGTTGGGACTATCGAACACCGGGGAGCTGTTTTTT
cdr3_length: 15
j_call: TRBJ2-2
clone_size: .
d_call: TRBD2
v_call: TRBV20-1

cdr3_aa: CASSLDGVANVLTF
cdr3_nt: TGTGCCAGCAGCTTGGACGGGGTAGCCAACGTCCTGACTTTC
cdr3_length: 14
j_call: TRBJ2-6
clone_size: .
d_call: .
v_call: TRBV5-5

cdr3_aa: CASSFQVLTDTQYF
cdr3_nt: TGTGCCAGCAGCTTTCAGGTGCTCACAGATACGCAGTATTTT
cdr3_length: 14
j_call: TRBJ2-3
clone_size: few
d_call: .
v_call: TRBV7-2

cdr3_aa: CASSYSTGFYGYTF
cdr3_nt: TGCGCCAGCAGCTACTCGACAGGATTCTATGGCTACACCTTC
cdr3_length: 14
j_call: TRBJ1-2
clone_size: .
d_call: .
v_call: TRBV5-1

cdr3_aa: CASSPIDEKLFF
cdr3_nt: TGTGCCAGCAGCCCCATCGACGAAAAACTGTTTTTT
cdr3_length: 12
j_call: TRBJ1-4
clone_size: .
d_call: .
v_call: TRBV28

cdr3_aa: CSARDPEAFF
cdr3_nt: TGCAGTGCTAGAGACCCAGAAGCTTTCTTT
cdr3_length: 10
j_call: TRBJ1-1
clone_size: many
d_call: .
v_call: TRBV20-1

cdr3_aa: CSARVTAGEKLFF
cdr3_nt: TGCAGTGCTAGGGTTACCGCCGGTGAAAAACTGTTTTTT
cdr3_length: 13
j_call: TRBJ1-4
clone_size: .
d_call: .
v_call: TRBV20-1

cdr3_aa: CASSLGWYEQYF
cdr3_nt: TGTGCCAGCAGCTTAGGTTGGTACGAGCAGTACTTC
cdr3_length: 12
j_call: TRBJ2-7
clone_size: many
d_call: .
v_call: TRBV7-2

cdr3_aa: CAISGLAGDNEQFF
cdr3_nt: TGTGCCATCAGCGGACTAGCGGGGGACAATGAGCAGTTCTTC
cdr3_length: 14
j_call: TRBJ2-1
clone_size: few
d_call: TRBD2
v_call: TRBV10-3

cdr3_aa: CAISASPGGASETQYF
cdr3_nt: TGTGCCATCAGTGCATCGCCGGGGGGTGCCTCAGAGACCCAGTACTTC
cdr3_length: 16
j_call: TRBJ2-5
clone_size: .
d_call: TRBD2
v_call: TRBV10-3

cdr3_aa: CATSRGQGNTGELFF
cdr3_nt: TGTGCCACCAGCAGAGGACAGGGAAACACCGGGGAGCTGTTTTTT
cdr3_length: 15
j_call: TRBJ2-2
clone_size: few
d_call: TRBD1
v_call: TRBV15

cdr3_aa: CSALRLAAKSEQYF
cdr3_nt: TGCAGTGCTCTCAGACTAGCGGCAAAGAGTGAGCAGTACTTC
cdr3_length: 14
j_call: TRBJ2-7
clone_size: few
d_call: TRBD2
v_call: TRBV20-1

cdr3_aa: CSARATGGRTEAFF
cdr3_nt: TGCAGTGCTAGGGCGACAGGGGGGAGGACTGAAGCTTTCTTT
cdr3_length: 14
j_call: TRBJ1-1
clone_size: few
d_call: TRBD1
v_call: TRBV20-1

cdr3_aa: CASSLRQNTGELFF
cdr3_nt: TGTGCCAGCAGTTTACGGCAGAACACCGGGGAGCTGTTTTTT
cdr3_length: 14
j_call: TRBJ2-2
clone_size: few
d_call: .
v_call: TRBV12-3/TRBV12-4

cdr3_aa: CASSTTRGSTEAFF
cdr3_nt: TGTGCCAGCAGCACTACCCGGGGGAGCACTGAAGCTTTCTTT
cdr3_length: 14
j_call: TRBJ1-1
clone_size: few
d_call: .
v_call: TRBV12-3/TRBV12-4

cdr3_aa: CSARDARYGYTF
cdr3_nt: TGCAGTGCTAGGGACGCAAGATATGGCTACACCTTC
cdr3_length: 12
j_call: TRBJ1-2
clone_size: many
d_call: .
v_call: TRBV20-1

cdr3_aa: CASSMWTVTSTDTQYF
cdr3_nt: TGTGCCAGCAGCATGTGGACAGTTACTAGCACAGATACGCAGTATTTT
cdr3_length: 16
j_call: TRBJ2-3
clone_size: few
d_call: .
v_call: TRBV5-6

cdr3_aa: CASSQDGGTLWGEYMQYF
cdr3_nt: TGTGCCAGCAGCCAAGACGGGGGGACTCTGTGGGGAGAATACATGCAGTATTTT
cdr3_length: 18
j_call: TRBJ2-3
clone_size: few
d_call: TRBD2
v_call: TRBV4-2

cdr3_aa: CASSDSYGEKLFF
cdr3_nt: TGTGCCAGCAGTGATTCTTATGGTGAAAAACTGTTTTTT
cdr3_length: 13
j_call: TRBJ1-4
clone_size: .
d_call: .
v_call: TRBV2

cdr3_aa: CASSLNEGEQYF
cdr3_nt: TGTGCCAGCAGCTTAAATGAGGGCGAGCAGTACTTC
cdr3_length: 12
j_call: TRBJ2-7
clone_size: .
d_call: .
v_call: TRBV7-9

cdr3_aa: CASSQDGEGEQYF
cdr3_nt: TGTGCCAGCAGCCAAGATGGGGAGGGCGAGCAGTACTTC
cdr3_length: 13
j_call: TRBJ2-7
clone_size: .
d_call: TRBD2
v_call: TRBV3-1